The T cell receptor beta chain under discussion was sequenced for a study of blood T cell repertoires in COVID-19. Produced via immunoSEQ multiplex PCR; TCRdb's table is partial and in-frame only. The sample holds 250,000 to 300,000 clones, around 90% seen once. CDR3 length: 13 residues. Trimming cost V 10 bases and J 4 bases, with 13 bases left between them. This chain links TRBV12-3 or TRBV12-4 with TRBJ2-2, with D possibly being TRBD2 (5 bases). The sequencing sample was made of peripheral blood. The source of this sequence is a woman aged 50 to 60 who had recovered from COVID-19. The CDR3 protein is CATVDGITGELFF. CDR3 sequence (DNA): TGTGCCACCGTGGACGGGATCACCGGGGAGCTGTTTTTT.